This T cell receptor beta chain was profiled in a study of blood T cell repertoires in COVID-19. As for the study in general: The samples span acute and convalescent COVID-19 from the United States, Italy and Spain. Sources were T cells, B-cell-depleted T cells, or PBMCs; the material itself was cDNA or gDNA.

Trimming pared 6 bases from V and 3 bases from J, leaving 11 bases between. Germline V CDR1 and CDR2: MDHEN, SYDVKM. The CDR3 loop spans 13 amino acids. Profiled with immunoSEQ multiplex PCR; TCRdb holds only in-frame clones, not every one. The sample records roughly 230,000 clones, 89% being singletons. The chain links TRBV28 to TRBJ2-5; D ambiguous. The sequenced sample was peripheral blood. The sequence came from a middle-aged woman who had recovered from COVID-19. CDR3 nucleotide sequence: TGTGCCAGCAGCGCGGCCAATGAAGAGACCCAGTACTTC. Translating it yields CASSAANEETQYF. Supplemented by reference TRBV28 and TRBJ2-5, the full variable domain reads DVKVTQSSRYLVKRTGEKVFLECVQDMDHENMFWYRQDPGLGLRLIYFSYDVKMKEKGDIPEGYSVSREKKERFSLILESASTNQTSMYLCASSAANEETQYFGPGTRLLVL.